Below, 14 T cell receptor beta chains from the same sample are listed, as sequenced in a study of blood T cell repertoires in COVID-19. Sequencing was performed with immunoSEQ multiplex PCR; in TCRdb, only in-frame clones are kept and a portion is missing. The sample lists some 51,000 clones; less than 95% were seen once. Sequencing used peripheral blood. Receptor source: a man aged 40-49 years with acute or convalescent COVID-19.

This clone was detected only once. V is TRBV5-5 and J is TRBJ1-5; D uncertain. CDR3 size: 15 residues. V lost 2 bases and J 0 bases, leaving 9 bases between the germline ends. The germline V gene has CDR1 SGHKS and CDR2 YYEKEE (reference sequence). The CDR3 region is CASSFGSDSNQPQHF. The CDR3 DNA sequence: TGTGCCAGCAGCTTCGGGAGCGATAGCAATCAGCCCCAGCATTTT. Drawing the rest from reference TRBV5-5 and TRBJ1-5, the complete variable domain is DAGVTQSPTHLIKTRGQQVTLRCSPISGHKSVSWYQQVLGQGPQFIFQYYEKEERGRGNFPDRFSARQFPNYSSELNVNALLLGDSALYLCASSFGSDSNQPQHFGDGTRLSIL.

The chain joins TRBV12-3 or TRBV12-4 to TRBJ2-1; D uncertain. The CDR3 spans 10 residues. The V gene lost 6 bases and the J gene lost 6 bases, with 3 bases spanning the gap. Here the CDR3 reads CASSLNEQFF. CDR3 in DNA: TGTGCCAGCAGCCTCAATGAGCAGTTCTTC.

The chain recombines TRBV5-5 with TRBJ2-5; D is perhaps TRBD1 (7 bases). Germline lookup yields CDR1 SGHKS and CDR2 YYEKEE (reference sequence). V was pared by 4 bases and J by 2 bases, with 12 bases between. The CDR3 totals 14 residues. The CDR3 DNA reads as TGTGCCAGCAGCGGGGGGACAGTGCAAGAGACCCAGTACTTC. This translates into CASSGGTVQETQYF.

DNA of the CDR3: TGTGCCAGCAGCCCCCGGGACTCAGATACGCAGTATTTT. Translating it yields CASSPRDSDTQYF. The J gene is TRBJ2-3, the V gene TRBV14; possible D gene TRBD2, 6 bases. V was shortened by 4 bases and J by 4 bases, with 9 bases between the two germline ends. The CDR3 runs 13 residues. Germline V CDR1 and CDR2: SGHDN, FVKESK.

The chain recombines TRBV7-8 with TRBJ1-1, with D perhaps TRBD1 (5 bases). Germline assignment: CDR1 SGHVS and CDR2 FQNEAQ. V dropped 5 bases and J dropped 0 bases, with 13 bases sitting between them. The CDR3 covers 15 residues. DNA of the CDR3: TGTGCCAGCAGCCTGAAAAGACAGTTGAACACTGAAGCTTTCTTT. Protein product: CASSLKRQLNTEAFF.

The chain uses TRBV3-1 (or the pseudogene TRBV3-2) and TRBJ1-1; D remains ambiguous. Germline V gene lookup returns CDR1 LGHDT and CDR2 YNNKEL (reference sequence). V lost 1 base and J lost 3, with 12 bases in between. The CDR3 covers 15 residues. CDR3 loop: CASSQGGGRHTEAFF. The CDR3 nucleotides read TGTGCCAGCAGCCAAGGGGGAGGACGGCACACTGAAGCTTTCTTT.

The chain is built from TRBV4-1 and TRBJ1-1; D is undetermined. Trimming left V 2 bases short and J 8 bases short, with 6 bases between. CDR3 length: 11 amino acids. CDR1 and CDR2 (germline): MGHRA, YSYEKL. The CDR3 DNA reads TGCGCCAGCAGCCAACAGTCAGAAGCTTTCTTT. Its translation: CASSQQSEAFF.

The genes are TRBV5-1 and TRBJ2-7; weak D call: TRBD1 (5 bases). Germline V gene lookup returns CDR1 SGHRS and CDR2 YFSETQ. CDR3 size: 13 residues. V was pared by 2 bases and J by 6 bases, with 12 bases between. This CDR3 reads CASSFSTDLEQYF. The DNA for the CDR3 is TGCGCCAGCAGCTTCTCGACAGATCTCGAGCAGTACTTC.

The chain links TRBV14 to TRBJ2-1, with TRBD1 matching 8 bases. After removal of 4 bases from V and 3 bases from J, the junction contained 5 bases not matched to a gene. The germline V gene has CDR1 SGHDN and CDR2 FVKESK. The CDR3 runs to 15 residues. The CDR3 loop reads CASSRRTGNYNEQFF. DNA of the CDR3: TGTGCCAGCAGCCGACGGACAGGGAACTACAATGAGCAGTTCTTC.

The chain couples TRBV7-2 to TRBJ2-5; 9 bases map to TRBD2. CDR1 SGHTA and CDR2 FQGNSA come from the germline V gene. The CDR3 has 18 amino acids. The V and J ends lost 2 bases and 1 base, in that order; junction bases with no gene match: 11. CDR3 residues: CASSLNRALAGFQETQYF. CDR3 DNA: TGTGCCAGCAGCTTAAACAGGGCGCTAGCGGGATTCCAAGAGACCCAGTACTTC.

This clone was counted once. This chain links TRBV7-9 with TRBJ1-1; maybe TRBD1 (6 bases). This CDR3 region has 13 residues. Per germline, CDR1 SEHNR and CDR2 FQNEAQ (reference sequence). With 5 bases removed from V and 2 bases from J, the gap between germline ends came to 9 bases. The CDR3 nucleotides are TGTGCCAGCAGCATGGGACACAACACTGAAGCTTTCTTT. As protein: CASSMGHNTEAFF.

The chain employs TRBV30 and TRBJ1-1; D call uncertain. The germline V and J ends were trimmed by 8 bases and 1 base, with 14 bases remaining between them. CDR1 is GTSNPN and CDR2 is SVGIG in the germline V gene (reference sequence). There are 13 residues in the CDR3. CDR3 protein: CALTRGSNTEAFF. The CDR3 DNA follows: TGTGCCCTCACCCGAGGATCGAACACTGAAGCTTTCTTT.

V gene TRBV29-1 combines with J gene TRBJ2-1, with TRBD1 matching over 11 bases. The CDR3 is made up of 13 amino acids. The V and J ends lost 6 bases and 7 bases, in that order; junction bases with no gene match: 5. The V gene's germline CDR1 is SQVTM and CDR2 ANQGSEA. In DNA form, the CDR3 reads TGCAGCGTAGGGACAGGGGGTAGGAATGAGCAGTTCTTC. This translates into CSVGTGGRNEQFF.

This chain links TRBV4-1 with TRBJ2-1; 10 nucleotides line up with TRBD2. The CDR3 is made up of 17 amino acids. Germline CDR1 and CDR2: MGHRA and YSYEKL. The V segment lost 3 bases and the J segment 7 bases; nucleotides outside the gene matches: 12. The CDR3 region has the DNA TGCGCCAGCAGCCATCACAGCGGGAGGGCCAACGGGAATGAGCAGTTCTTC. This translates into CASSHHSGRANGNEQFF.